These 30 T cell receptor beta chains were all obtained from the same sample, sequenced in a study of shared clonotypes between healthy human individuals. It was CD45RO-negative cells, positively selected for CCR7, that made up naive CD8 cells, with terminally differentiated effector memory CD45RA+ cells excluded. Repertoires were generated with immunoSEQ multiplex PCR, while TCRdb's copy carries only in-frame clones and drops some. The repertoire holds about 590,000 clones, with around 95% as singletons. The sample taken for sequencing was naive CD8+ T cells sorted from blood. The receptor set was obtained from a woman aged 25-40 years in good health.

This clone has only one observation. For the CDR3, the DNA is TGCGCCAGCAGCCAAGATTGGACGGACAGTGGCATGTGGGAGCAGTACTTC. This translates into CASSQDWTDSGMWEQYF. J is TRBJ2-7 and V is TRBV4-1; D might be TRBD1 (6 bases). CDR1 MGHRA and CDR2 YSYEKL come from the germline V gene. V lost 0 bases and J 7 bases, leaving 22 bases between the germline ends. The CDR3 covers 17 residues.

The rearrangement uses TRBV27 and TRBJ2-7; the match to TRBD2 covers 9 bases. CDR3 length: 15 residues. Germline V gene lookup returns CDR1 MNHEY and CDR2 SMNVEV (reference sequence). The ends lost 2 bases at V and 3 bases at J; junction bases unmatched: 5. CDR3 nucleotides: TGTGCCAGCAGTTTAGGCCCTAGCGGGATCTACGAGCAGTACTTC. This translates into CASSLGPSGIYEQYF.

V and J are TRBV27 and TRBJ1-1, with D possibly TRBD1 on 5 matching bases. This CDR3 has 14 amino acids. Germline V gene sequence: CDR1 MNHEY, CDR2 SMNVEV (reference sequence). Between the trimmed V and J ends, which lost 7 bases and 1 base, there was a span of 13 bases. In nucleotides, the CDR3 is TGTGCCAGCAAGTGGGGCGCCGGGAACACTGAAGCTTTCTTT. Protein sequence: CASKWGAGNTEAFF.

Remarks on this clone: At the DNA level, this CDR3 is encoded by other sequences in the same sample as well. The chain couples TRBV13 to TRBJ2-5; D gene ambiguous. In germline, CDR1 is PRHDT, CDR2 FYEKMQ (reference sequence). V was cut by 3 bases and J by 4 bases, with 3 bases left in between. This CDR3 comprises 11 residues. Here the CDR3 reads CASSFRETQYF. The CDR3 nucleotides are TGTGCCAGCAGCTTCCGAGAGACCCAGTACTTC.

The chain links TRBV27 to TRBJ2-1; unclear D gene. The CDR3 contains 14 residues. The ends were cut back, 3 bases at V and 9 bases at J, with 15 bases in the middle. Germline CDR1 reads MNHEY; CDR2 reads SMNVEV (reference sequence). The CDR3 here is CASSLAGFRTEQFF. DNA for the CDR3: TGTGCCAGCAGTTTGGCCGGTTTTCGAACTGAGCAGTTCTTC.

The rearrangement uses TRBV19 and TRBJ1-1; D is unresolved. The V gene's germline CDR1 is LNHDA and CDR2 SQIVND (reference sequence). V dropped 7 bases and J dropped 0 bases, with 3 bases sitting between them. This CDR3 spans 11 amino acids. The CDR3 sequence: CASIVNTEAFF. CDR3 DNA: TGTGCCAGTATCGTGAACACTGAAGCTTTCTTT.

The chain carries TRBV15 and TRBJ2-7; the match to TRBD2 covers 8 bases. The V gene's germline CDR1 is LNHNV and CDR2 YYDKDF (reference sequence). The CDR3 runs to 17 residues. V lost 0 bases and J lost 1; bases outside the gene matches: 8. CDR3 region: CATSRDRAGAGSYEQYF. CDR3 DNA sequence: TGTGCCACCAGCAGAGACCGAGCGGGAGCTGGTTCCTACGAGCAGTACTTC.

This clone was recorded once. The J gene is TRBJ1-2, the V gene TRBV7-8; TRBD1 matches at 10 bases. This CDR3 region has 13 residues. The germline CDR1 and CDR2 sequences are SGHVS and FQNEAQ. V lost 3 bases, J lost 8 bases, and 3 bases stayed unmatched. CDR3: CASSFGTGEGYTF. CDR3 coding DNA: TGTGCCAGCAGCTTCGGGACAGGGGAGGGCTACACCTTC.

V is TRBV19 and J is TRBJ2-7; weak D call: TRBD1 (6 bases). CDR3 length: 15 amino acids. From germline, CDR1 is LNHDA and CDR2 SQIVND (reference sequence). V was shortened by 8 bases and J by 3 bases, with 20 bases between the two germline ends. The CDR3 nucleotides are TGTGCCAGTTGCTGGGCGGACAGAGGAGGCTACGAGCAGTACTTC. Residues: CASCWADRGGYEQYF.

The J gene is TRBJ2-7, the V gene TRBV14, with D tentatively TRBD1 or TRBD2 (5 bases each). Trimming stripped 4 bases from V and 0 bases from J, with 13 bases between. The CDR3 spans 15 residues. Per germline, CDR1 SGHDN and CDR2 FVKESK. The CDR3 DNA is TGTGCCAGCAGCCCCCGTCGGGACGCCTCCTACGAGCAGTACTTC. Protein product: CASSPRRDASYEQYF.

The chain is built from TRBV28 and TRBJ2-7; D is uncertain. The V end was cut by 3 bases, the J end by 4 bases, with 13 bases between. CDR1 and CDR2 from the germline V gene are MDHEN and SYDVKM. The CDR3 runs 14 residues. The CDR3 sequence is CASSFGRPGYEQYF. Written as DNA, the CDR3 is TGTGCCAGCAGTTTTGGTCGCCCGGGTTACGAGCAGTACTTC.

The V gene is TRBV7-9, the J gene TRBJ1-1, with a tentative D call TRBD1 (5 bases). The CDR3 totals 14 residues. V shed 5 bases and J shed 2 bases, with 12 bases lying between them. CDR1 and CDR2 (germline): SEHNR, FQNEAQ (reference sequence). This CDR3 reads CASSPGWANTEAFF. In nucleotides, the CDR3 is TGTGCCAGCAGCCCAGGGTGGGCCAACACTGAAGCTTTCTTT.

The chain combines TRBV7-9 with TRBJ1-2, with D possibly being TRBD1 (5 bases). Trimming shortened V by 1 base and J by 7 bases, and 16 bases separated the two germline ends. Per germline, CDR1 SEHNR and CDR2 FQNEAQ (reference sequence). The CDR3 totals 15 residues. CDR3 nucleotide sequence: TGTGCCAGCAGCTTAGAACTGGGACGGCTCTTTGGCTACACCTTC. Translation gives CASSLELGRLFGYTF.

V usage is TRBV6-6 and J usage is TRBJ2-1, with D tentatively TRBD1 or TRBD2 (5 bases each). With 3 bases removed from V and 9 bases from J, the gap between germline ends came to 15 bases. Germline V lookup: CDR1 MNHNY, CDR2 SVGAGI (reference sequence). CDR3 size: 14 residues. The CDR3, as DNA: TGTGCCAGCAGTTATGGGGGAAGTAGAGGTGAGCAGTTCTTC. As protein: CASSYGGSRGEQFF.

Points on this clone: The same CDR3 is also encoded by other DNA sequences in this sample. V gene TRBV28 combines with J gene TRBJ2-5; no clear D gene. Germline CDR1 is MDHEN and CDR2 is SYDVKM. Between the trimmed V and J ends, which lost 3 bases and 5 bases, there was a span of 4 bases. The CDR3 totals 11 residues. The CDR3 DNA is TGTGCCAGCAGTTTGGGGGAGACCCAGTACTTC. This encodes CASSLGETQYF.

The rearrangement uses TRBV30 and TRBJ1-5; D gene unclear. Trimming shortened V by 0 bases and J by 5 bases, and 11 bases separated the two germline ends. Germline CDR1 and CDR2: GTSNPN and SVGIG (reference sequence). This CDR3 comprises 14 residues. CDR3 nucleotide sequence: TGTGCCTGGAGTGTAGACCCCGGCCATCAGCCCCAGCATTTT. This gives the protein CAWSVDPGHQPQHF.

The chain has TRBV6-5 and TRBJ2-5, with D hard to call. The tail of the sequence fits TRBJ2-7 better, so the J call may be wrong. This CDR3 comprises 14 residues. Germline loops: CDR1 MNHEY, CDR2 SVGAGI. For the CDR3, the DNA is TGTGCCAGCAGTGAGGACGGGTCATACTACGAGCAGTACTTC. It specifies CASSEDGSYYEQYF.

CDR3 DNA: TGTGCCAGCAGCTTGGCTGGACTAGTCAATGAGCAGTTCTTC. Amino acid sequence: CASSLAGLVNEQFF. The rearrangement links TRBV5-4 to TRBJ2-1; 7 positions agree with TRBD2. J was trimmed by 6 bases and V by 0 bases; bases with no gene match: 3. The length of the CDR3 is 14 residues. CDR1 is SGHNT, CDR2 YYREEE, per germline (reference sequence). The full variable domain, with the rest looked up from reference TRBV5-4 and TRBJ2-1, is ETGVTQSPTHLIKTRGQQVTLRCSSQSGHNTVSWYQQALGQGPQFIFQYYREEENGRGNFPPRFSGLQFPNYSSELNVNALELDDSALYLCASSLAGLVNEQFFGPGTRLTVL.

The chain is built from TRBV7-8 and TRBJ1-4; D possibly corresponds to TRBD1 (5 bases). Germline-derived CDR1 and CDR2 are SGHVS and FQNEAQ. V lost 4 bases, J lost 8 bases, and 11 bases lay in between. The CDR3 extends over 13 amino acids. CDR3 sequence reads: CASSYGAKEKLFF. The DNA of the CDR3 is TGTGCCAGCAGCTACGGGGCGAAAGAAAAACTGTTTTTT. Drawing the rest from reference TRBV7-8 and TRBJ1-4, the complete variable domain is GAGVSQSPRYKVAKRGQDVALRCDPISGHVSLFWYQQALGQGPEFLTYFQNEAQLDKSGLPSDRFFAERPEGSVSTLKIQRTQQEDSAVYLCASSYGAKEKLFFGSGTQLSVL.

This rearrangement joins TRBV27 to TRBJ2-2; D is possibly TRBD2 (5 bases). The CDR3 spans 17 residues. With 3 bases removed from V and 3 bases from J, the gap between germline ends came to 17 bases. The germline gives CDR1 MNHEY, CDR2 SMNVEV (reference sequence). DNA of the CDR3: TGTGCCAGCAGTTTCCTCGGGGATATCGGGGACACCGGGGAGCTGTTTTTT. Translation gives CASSFLGDIGDTGELFF.

V is TRBV5-5 and J is TRBJ1-1; D might be TRBD1 (5 bases). The ends were cut back, 6 bases at V and 4 bases at J, with 16 bases in the middle. CDR3 size: 14 residues. Germline values: CDR1 SGHKS, CDR2 YYEKEE (reference sequence). For the CDR3, the DNA is TGTGCCAGCATCGTGGGACGGGTGGCCACTGAAGCTTTCTTT. Translated, it gives CASIVGRVATEAFF.

This chain connects TRBV4-2 to TRBJ1-4, with 8 positions matching TRBD1. The CDR3 is 15 residues long. Germline CDR1 is LGHNA and CDR2 is YNFKEQ. J was trimmed by 4 bases and V by 3 bases; bases with no gene match: 4. CDR3 in DNA: TGTGCCAGCAGCCATGAGGACAGGGTTAATGAAAAACTGTTTTTT. Protein product: CASSHEDRVNEKLFF.

This clone has only one observation. The genes are TRBV6-5 and TRBJ1-1; perhaps TRBD1 as D (6 bases). The CDR3 is 13 amino acids. The V gene's germline CDR1 is MNHEY and CDR2 SVGAGI. The V gene lost 2 bases and the J gene lost 11 bases, with 15 bases spanning the gap. Here the CDR3 reads CASSYGLGAGAFF. Written as DNA, the CDR3 is TGTGCCAGCAGTTACGGTTTGGGGGCTGGCGCTTTCTTT.

The V gene is TRBV6-1, the J gene TRBJ2-7; TRBD1 aligns across 9 bases. V lost 6 bases, J lost 0 bases, and 0 bases stayed unmatched. Per germline, CDR1 MNHNS and CDR2 SASEGT. This CDR3 region has 13 residues. The CDR3 DNA reads as TGTGCCAGCAGGGACAGGGGCTCCTACGAGCAGTACTTC. This sequence encodes CASRDRGSYEQYF.

The rearrangement uses TRBV27 and TRBJ2-3; TRBD1 matches at 9 bases. Germline CDR1 MNHEY, CDR2 SMNVEV (reference sequence). The CDR3 consists of 19 residues. Trimming cost V 1 base and J 1 base; bases outside gene matches: 12. Here the CDR3 reads CASSLYFGTGNLGTDTQYF. In DNA, the CDR3 is TGTGCCAGCAGTTTATATTTTGGGACAGGGAACTTAGGCACAGATACGCAGTATTTT.

The chain has TRBV28 and TRBJ1-1, with D possibly TRBD1 on 5 matching bases. CDR1 and CDR2 (germline): MDHEN, SYDVKM. CDR3 length: 15 amino acids. Trimming removed 4 bases at V and 7 bases at J, with 19 bases between. In DNA, the CDR3 is TGTGCCAGCAGTTCAATTCCGGGACGGGAGTATGAAGCTTTCTTT. Translating it yields CASSSIPGREYEAFF.

This chain connects TRBV28 to TRBJ2-3, with 7 bases identical to TRBD2. Germline V lookup: CDR1 MDHEN, CDR2 SYDVKM. V was clipped by 3 bases and J by 3 bases; unmatched bases: 3. The CDR3 totals 14 residues. This CDR3 reads CASSFGGSTDTQYF. Written as DNA, the CDR3 is TGTGCCAGCAGTTTTGGCGGGAGTACAGATACGCAGTATTTT.

V gene TRBV6-1 combines with J gene TRBJ2-7; 7 bases are a match to TRBD2. V shed 6 bases, J shed 4 bases, and the junction held 6 bases outside the gene matches. Per the germline V gene, CDR1 is MNHNS and CDR2 is SASEGT. This CDR3 has 13 residues. The chain's CDR3 is CASRGTTRYEQYF. The CDR3 DNA reads as TGTGCCAGCAGAGGGACTACGAGGTACGAGCAGTACTTC.

The V and J genes are TRBV27 and TRBJ2-5, with 9 bases fitting TRBD2. Germline V lookup: CDR1 MNHEY, CDR2 SMNVEV (reference sequence). The CDR3 is 13 residues long. The trim removed 3 bases at V and 5 bases at J, leaving 1 base unmatched. The CDR3 DNA follows: TGTGCCAGCAGTTTGCTAGCGGGGGAGACCCAGTACTTC. Residues: CASSLLAGETQYF.

This chain uses TRBV5-6 with TRBJ1-2; D remains ambiguous. V was trimmed by 0 bases and J by 2 bases, leaving 8 bases between them. The germline CDR1 and CDR2 sequences are SGHDT and YYEEEE. There are 14 residues in the CDR3. The CDR3 DNA follows: TGTGCCAGCAGCTTGGGTGGGTTAAACTATGGCTACACCTTC. Translation: CASSLGGLNYGYTF.